A single sample is the source of the 21 T cell receptor beta chains below, sequenced in a study of PD-1 blockade in classical Hodgkin lymphoma. Time point specified: cycle 4 day 1 (C4D1), after six to seven weeks of nivolumab. There was relapse after autologous stem cell transplantation in every patient, and there was variation in brentuximab vedotin exposure. Repertoires were generated with immunoSEQ multiplex PCR, while TCRdb's copy carries only in-frame clones and drops some. The sample contains approximately 26,000 clones, about four fifths of which appear only once. The sequences come from peripheral blood mononuclear cells (PBMCs), collected before the fourth cycle of nivolumab. The receptors were sampled from a human donor with classical Hodgkin lymphoma.

The chain is built from TRBV9 and TRBJ2-3, with 7 positions matching TRBD2. The CDR3 is made up of 15 amino acids. The V gene end was trimmed by 0 bases and the J gene end by 3 bases; junction bases not matched to a gene: 4. CDR1 and CDR2 from the germline V gene are SGDLS and YYNGEE. CDR3 residues: CASSVAGAGTDTQYF. CDR3 in DNA: TGTGCCAGCAGCGTAGCGGGAGCGGGAACAGATACGCAGTATTTT.

The CDR3 coding sequence is TGTGCCAGCAGCGCAGGGGTCGGGGTTCAACGGGAAAAACTGTTTTTT. This gives the protein CASSAGVGVQREKLFF. The J gene is TRBJ1-4, the V gene TRBV7-7, with D possibly matching TRBD1 (6 bases). Germline V lookup: CDR1 SSHAT, CDR2 FNYEAQ (reference sequence). The CDR3 has 16 residues. The V and J ends lost 5 bases and 8 bases respectively, with 21 bases between them.

The genes are TRBV25-1 and TRBJ2-1; the D gene is possibly TRBD2 (6 bases). The length of the CDR3 is 15 residues. Germline V gene sequence: CDR1 MGHDK, CDR2 SYGVNS. The V end was cut by 1 base, the J end by 5 bases, with 12 bases between. CDR3 residues: CASSEWSSGDNEQFF. DNA for the CDR3: TGTGCCAGCAGTGAATGGAGTAGCGGAGACAATGAGCAGTTCTTC.

The chain employs TRBV6-1 and TRBJ2-3; TRBD2 is a possible D gene (6 bases). V was cut by 7 bases and J by 0 bases, with 14 bases left in between. CDR3 size: 15 residues. The germline CDR1 and CDR2 sequences are MNHNS and SASEGT. CDR3 in amino acids: CASNKLAGSTDTQYF. The CDR3 coding sequence is TGTGCCAGCAACAAACTAGCAGGCAGCACAGATACGCAGTATTTT.

The chain recombines TRBV27 with TRBJ2-7; 9 bases are shared with TRBD1. Looked up from germline, CDR1 is MNHEY and CDR2 is SMNVEV (reference sequence). Trimming at V came to 5 bases and at J to 2 bases, leaving 4 bases not matched to a gene. The CDR3 spans 14 residues. CDR3 bases: TGTGCCAGCAGTACGACAGGGGGGGCCTACGAGCAGTACTTC. It is translated as CASSTTGGAYEQYF.

The chain uses TRBV18 and TRBJ1-4; D gene uncertain. V lost 1 base and J 3 bases, leaving 6 bases between the germline ends. CDR1 KGHSH and CDR2 LQKENI come from the germline V gene. The CDR3 is 14 residues long. For the CDR3, the DNA is TGTGCCAGCTCACCACAGGGTCCTAATGAAAAACTGTTTTTT. Translation: CASSPQGPNEKLFF.

This clone is labeled as medium-sized. This sequence joins TRBV23-1 and TRBJ1-4, with D possibly being TRBD1 (5 bases). TRBV23-1 is known as an ORF, though its function is uncertain. This CDR3 has 14 residues. The CDR3 protein is CAKNPAGCSEKLFF. The CDR3 DNA is TGCGCAAAAAACCCTGCAGGGTGTAGTGAAAAACTGTTTTTT.

Only a few counts were recorded for this clone. The V gene is TRBV5-4, the J gene TRBJ2-7; 7 bases line up with TRBD1. The CDR3 sequence is 13 residues long. CDR1 is SGHNT, CDR2 YYREEE, per germline (reference sequence). Trimming removed 4 bases from V and 2 bases from J; junction bases left unmatched: 3. The CDR3 sequence is CASSRQGTYEQYF. The CDR3, as DNA: TGTGCCAGCAGCCGACAGGGTACCTACGAGCAGTACTTC.

This clone was observed a few times. The chain uses TRBV30 and TRBJ2-3, with D possibly being TRBD1 or TRBD2 (5 bases each). V dropped 3 bases and J dropped 1 base, with 11 bases sitting between them. The germline V gene has CDR1 GTSNPN and CDR2 SVGIG (reference sequence). The length of the CDR3 is 14 residues. CDR3 DNA sequence: TGTGCCTGGAGAGCCGGGACCCGCACAGATACGCAGTATTTT. It encodes CAWRAGTRTDTQYF. The whole variable domain, filled in from reference TRBV30 and TRBJ2-3, reads SQTIHQWPATLVQPVGSPLSLECTVEGTSNPNLYWYRQAAGRGLQLLFYSVGIGQISSEVPQNLSASRPQDRQFILSSKKLLLSDSGFYLCAWRAGTRTDTQYFGPGTRLTVL.

This clone was detected only a few times. The chain has TRBV6-6 and TRBJ1-2; D remains unclear. The CDR3 totals 13 residues. Trimming pared 5 bases from V and 3 bases from J, leaving 10 bases between. Germline values: CDR1 MNHNY, CDR2 SVGAGI (reference sequence). The CDR3 protein is CASSTPAYYGYTF. In nucleotides, the CDR3 is TGTGCCAGCAGTACTCCCGCCTACTATGGCTACACCTTC.

The CDR3 bases are TGTGCCAGCTCACCCGAGGCAGCGACCTACGAGCAGTACTTC. Translating gives CASSPEAATYEQYF. This chain connects TRBV18 to TRBJ2-7, with unresolved D. Germline V gene sequence: CDR1 KGHSH, CDR2 LQKENI. The V end lost 3 bases, the J end lost 2 bases, and 11 bases lay between the germline ends. This CDR3 is built from 14 residues.

This chain joins TRBV11-1 and TRBJ1-1, with D hard to call. The V and J ends lost 2 bases and 1 base respectively, with 5 bases between them. Germline-derived CDR1 and CDR2 are SGHAT and FQDESV (reference sequence). This CDR3 is built from 13 residues. DNA of the CDR3: TGTGCCAGCAGCTTAAAGCGGAACACTGAAGCTTTCTTT. The encoded protein is CASSLKRNTEAFF.

The V and J genes are TRBV28 and TRBJ2-7; D remains unclear. Germline lookup yields CDR1 MDHEN and CDR2 SYDVKM. CDR3 length: 12 amino acids. V gave up 7 bases and J gave up 7 bases, with 14 bases separating them. DNA for the CDR3: TGTGCCAGCACCTATGGGCTTGGGGAGCAGTACTTC. Amino acids: CASTYGLGEQYF.

V usage is TRBV28 and J usage is TRBJ2-5; D tentatively fits TRBD1 or TRBD2 (6 bases each). The V end was cut by 6 bases, the J end by 5 bases, with 13 bases between. CDR1 is MDHEN and CDR2 is SYDVKM in the germline V gene. CDR3 size: 13 residues. This CDR3 is CASRGGAGETQYF. DNA of the CDR3: TGTGCCAGCAGGGGGGGCGCGGGGGAGACCCAGTACTTC.

V gene TRBV28 combines with J gene TRBJ1-1; D not resolved. The CDR3 contains 13 residues. The germline V gene has CDR1 MDHEN and CDR2 SYDVKM. Trimming cost V 5 bases and J 6 bases, with 13 bases left between them. The CDR3 region is CASSLLGWAEAFF. CDR3 bases: TGTGCCAGCAGTCTCCTGGGGTGGGCTGAAGCTTTCTTT.

The V and J genes are TRBV4-1 and TRBJ2-7; 8 nucleotides line up with TRBD1. CDR1 and CDR2 from the germline V gene are MGHRA and YSYEKL. Losses at the gene ends were 2 bases for V and 5 bases for J; bases not matched to a gene: 5. The CDR3 covers 14 residues. This CDR3 reads CASSQPTGVDEQYF. CDR3 DNA: TGCGCCAGCAGCCAACCGACAGGGGTCGACGAGCAGTACTTC.

The V call is TRBV6-5, the J call TRBJ1-1; perhaps TRBD1 as D (6 bases). Trimming stripped 6 bases from V and 7 bases from J, with 15 bases between. Germline lookup yields CDR1 MNHEY and CDR2 SVGAGI. This CDR3 region has 13 residues. Written as DNA, the CDR3 is TGTGCCAGCAGCCGGACAGAACAAAATGAAGCTTTCTTT. It encodes CASSRTEQNEAFF.

V gene TRBV2 combines with J gene TRBJ2-2; TRBD2 matches at 8 bases. Trimming removed 7 bases from V and 1 base from J; junction bases left unmatched: 2. The CDR3 covers 14 residues. Germline CDR1 reads SNHLY; CDR2 reads FYNNEI. CDR3 amino acids: CASKSGGNTGELFF. The CDR3 region has the DNA TGTGCCAGCAAAAGCGGGGGGAACACCGGGGAGCTGTTTTTT.

This chain uses TRBV5-1 with TRBJ2-5; 13 bases align to TRBD2. CDR3 length equals 17 residues. Trimming took 5 bases from V and 2 from J; bases not matched to a gene: 9. Germline V lookup: CDR1 SGHRS, CDR2 YFSETQ. The CDR3 DNA sequence: TGCGCCAGCAGGGATGGGACTAGCGGGATACCACAAGAGACCCAGTACTTC. It yields the protein CASRDGTSGIPQETQYF.

The genes are TRBV7-6 and TRBJ2-7; TRBD2 matches 12 bases. V dropped 1 base and J dropped 3; count of bases not matched to a gene: 1. CDR1 is SGHVS and CDR2 is FNYEAQ in the germline V gene. This CDR3 has 15 residues. The CDR3, as DNA: TGTGCCAGCAGCTTAGGGACTAGCGGGATCTACGAGCAGTACTTC. It translates to CASSLGTSGIYEQYF. The full variable domain, in which reference TRBV7-6 and TRBJ2-7 provide the parts outside the CDR3, is GAGVSQSPRYKVTKRGQDVALRCDPISGHVSLYWYRQALGQGPEFLTYFNYEAQQDKSGLPNDRFSAERPEGSISTLTIQRTEQRDSAMYRCASSLGTSGIYEQYFGPGTRLTVT.

DNA of the CDR3: TGTGCCAGCAGGACTAGCGGGAGGGCCTACGAGCAGTACTTC. Its translation is CASRTSGRAYEQYF. The rearrangement links TRBV6-1 to TRBJ2-7; 14 positions match TRBD2. The CDR3 runs to 14 residues. V was pared by 6 bases and J by 2 bases, with 0 bases of the junction left unmatched. Germline V gene sequence: CDR1 MNHNS, CDR2 SASEGT.